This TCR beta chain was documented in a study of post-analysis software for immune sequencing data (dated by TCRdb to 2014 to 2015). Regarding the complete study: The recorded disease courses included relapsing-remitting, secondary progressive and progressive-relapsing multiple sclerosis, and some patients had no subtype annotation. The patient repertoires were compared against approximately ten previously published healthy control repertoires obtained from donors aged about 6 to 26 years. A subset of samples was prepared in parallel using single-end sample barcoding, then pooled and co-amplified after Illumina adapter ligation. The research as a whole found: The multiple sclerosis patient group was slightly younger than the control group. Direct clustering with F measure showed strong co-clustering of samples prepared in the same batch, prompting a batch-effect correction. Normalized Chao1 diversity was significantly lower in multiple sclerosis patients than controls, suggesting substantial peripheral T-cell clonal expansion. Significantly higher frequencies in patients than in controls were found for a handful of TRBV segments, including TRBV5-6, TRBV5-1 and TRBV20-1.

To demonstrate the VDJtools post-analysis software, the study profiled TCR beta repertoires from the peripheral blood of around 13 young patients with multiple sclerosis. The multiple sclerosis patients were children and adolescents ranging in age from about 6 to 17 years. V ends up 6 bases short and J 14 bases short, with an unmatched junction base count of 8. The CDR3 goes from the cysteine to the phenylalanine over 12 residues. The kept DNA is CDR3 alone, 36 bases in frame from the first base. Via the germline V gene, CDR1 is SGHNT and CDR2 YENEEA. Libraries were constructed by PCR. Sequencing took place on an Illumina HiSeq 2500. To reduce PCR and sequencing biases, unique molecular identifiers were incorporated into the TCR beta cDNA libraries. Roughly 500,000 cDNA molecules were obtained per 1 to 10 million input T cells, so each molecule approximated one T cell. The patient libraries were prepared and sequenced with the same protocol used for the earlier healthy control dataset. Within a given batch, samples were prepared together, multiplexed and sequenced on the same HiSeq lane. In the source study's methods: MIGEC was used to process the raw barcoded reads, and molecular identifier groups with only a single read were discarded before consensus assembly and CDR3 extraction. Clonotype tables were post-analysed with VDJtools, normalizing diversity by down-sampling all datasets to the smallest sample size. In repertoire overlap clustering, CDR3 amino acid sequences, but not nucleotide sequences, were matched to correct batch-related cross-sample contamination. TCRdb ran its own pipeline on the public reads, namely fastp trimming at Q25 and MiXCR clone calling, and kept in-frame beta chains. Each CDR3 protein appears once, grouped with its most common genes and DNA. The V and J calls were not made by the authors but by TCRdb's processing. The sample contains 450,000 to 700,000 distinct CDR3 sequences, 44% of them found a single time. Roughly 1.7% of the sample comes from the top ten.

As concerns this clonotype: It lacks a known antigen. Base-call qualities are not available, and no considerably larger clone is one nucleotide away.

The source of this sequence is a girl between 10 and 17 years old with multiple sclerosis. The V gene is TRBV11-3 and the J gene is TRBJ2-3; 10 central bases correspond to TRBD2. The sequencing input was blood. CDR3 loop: CASSHRERGGYF. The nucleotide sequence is TGTGCCAGCAGTCACAGGGAGCGGGGGGGGTATTTT.